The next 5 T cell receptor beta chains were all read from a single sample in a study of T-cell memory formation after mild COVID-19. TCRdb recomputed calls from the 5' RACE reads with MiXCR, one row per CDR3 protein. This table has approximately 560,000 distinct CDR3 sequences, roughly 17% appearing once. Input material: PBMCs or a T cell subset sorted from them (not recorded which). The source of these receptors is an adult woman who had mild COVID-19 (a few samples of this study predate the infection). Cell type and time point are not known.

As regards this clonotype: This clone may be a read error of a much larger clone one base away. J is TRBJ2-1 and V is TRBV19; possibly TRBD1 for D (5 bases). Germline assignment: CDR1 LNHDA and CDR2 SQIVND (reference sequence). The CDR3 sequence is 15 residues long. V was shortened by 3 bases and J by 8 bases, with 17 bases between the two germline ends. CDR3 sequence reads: CASSIAVRALDEQFF. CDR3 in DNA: TGTGCCAGTAGTATCGCTGTCAGGGCCCTTGATGAGCAGTTCTTC.

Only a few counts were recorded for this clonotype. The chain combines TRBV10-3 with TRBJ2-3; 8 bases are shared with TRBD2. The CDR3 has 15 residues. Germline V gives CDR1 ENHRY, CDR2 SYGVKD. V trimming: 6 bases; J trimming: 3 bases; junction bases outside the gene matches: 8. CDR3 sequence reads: CAISPTGGWTDTQYF. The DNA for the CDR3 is TGTGCCATCAGCCCTACGGGAGGGTGGACAGATACGCAGTATTTT.

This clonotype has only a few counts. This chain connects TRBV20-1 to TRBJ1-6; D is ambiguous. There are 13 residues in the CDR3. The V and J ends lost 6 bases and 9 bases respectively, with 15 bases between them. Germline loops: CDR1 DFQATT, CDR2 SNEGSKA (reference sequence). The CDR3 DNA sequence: TGCAGTGCAAAAGTGGGTTCTGGTTCACCCCTCCACTTT. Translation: CSAKVGSGSPLHF.

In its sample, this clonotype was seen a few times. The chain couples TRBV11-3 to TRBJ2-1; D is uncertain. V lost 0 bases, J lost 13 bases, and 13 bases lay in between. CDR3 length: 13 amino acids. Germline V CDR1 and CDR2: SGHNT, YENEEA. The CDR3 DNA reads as TGTGCCAGCAGCTTAGATAGATCGGACGTACAGTTCTTC. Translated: CASSLDRSDVQFF.

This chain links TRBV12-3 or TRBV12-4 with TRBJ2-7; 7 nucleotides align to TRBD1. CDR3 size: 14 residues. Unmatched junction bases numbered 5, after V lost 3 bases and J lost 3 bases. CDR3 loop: CASSFAGTVYEQYF. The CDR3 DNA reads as TGTGCCAGCAGTTTTGCCGGGACAGTCTACGAGCAGTACTTC.